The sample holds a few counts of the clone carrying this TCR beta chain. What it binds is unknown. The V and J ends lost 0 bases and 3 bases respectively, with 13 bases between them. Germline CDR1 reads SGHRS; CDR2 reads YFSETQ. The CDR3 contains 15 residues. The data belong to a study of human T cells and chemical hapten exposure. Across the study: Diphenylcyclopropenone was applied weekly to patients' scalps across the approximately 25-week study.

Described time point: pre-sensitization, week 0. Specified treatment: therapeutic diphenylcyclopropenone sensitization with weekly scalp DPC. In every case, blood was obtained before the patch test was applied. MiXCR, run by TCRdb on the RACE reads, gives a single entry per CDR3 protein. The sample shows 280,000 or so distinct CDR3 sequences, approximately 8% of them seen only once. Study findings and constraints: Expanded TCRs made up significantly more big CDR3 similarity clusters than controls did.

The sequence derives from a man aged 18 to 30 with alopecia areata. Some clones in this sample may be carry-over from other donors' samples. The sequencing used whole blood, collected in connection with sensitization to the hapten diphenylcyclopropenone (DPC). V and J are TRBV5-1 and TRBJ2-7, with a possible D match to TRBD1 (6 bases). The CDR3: CASSLGGQGNYEQYF. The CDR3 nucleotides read TGCGCCAGCAGCTTGGGGGGACAAGGTAACTACGAGCAGTACTTC. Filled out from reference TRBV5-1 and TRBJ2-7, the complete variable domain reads KAGVTQTPRYLIKTRGQQVTLSCSPISGHRSVSWYQQTPGQGLQFLFEYFSETQRNKGNFPGRFSGRQFSNSRSEMNVSTLELGDSALYLCASSLGGQGNYEQYFGPGTRLTVT.